This T cell receptor beta chain was captured in a study of graft-versus-host responses after intestinal transplantation. Study context: Recipients were given multivisceral, liver-intestinal, or isolated intestinal transplants. Uniformly, recipients were administered anti-thymocyte globulin induction with subsequent tacrolimus and steroids for two to three years.

The count of this clone is one. Germline CDR1 KGHSH, CDR2 LQKENI. Trimming removed 5 bases at V and 3 bases at J, with 8 bases between. There are 13 residues in the CDR3. The table came from immunoSEQ multiplex PCR; TCRdb's copy has only in-frame clones and leaves some out. Altogether 15,000 to 18,000 clones are present, roughly 81% being singletons, with the ten largest covering under 3.5%. Graft-derived tissue was subjected to processing to liberate intraepithelial and lamina propria lymphocytes. The sequence was collected from a human patient who received an intestinal transplant, so some T cells may come from the graft donor. The specimen was ileum tissue, collected 14 days after transplant. J is TRBJ1-5 and V is TRBV18; D may be TRBD1 (5 bases). This CDR3 reads CASSGGDNQPQHF. For the CDR3, the DNA is TGTGCCAGCTCAGGGGGTGACAATCAGCCCCAGCATTTT.